One sample yielded the 2 T cell receptor beta chains listed below, sequenced in a study of T cells in Graves' hyperthyroidism and ophthalmopathy. Amplification of TCR beta CDR3 regions used RNA as the template. TCR CDR3 regions were first amplified by RT-PCR with HTBI primers. MiXCR, applied by TCRdb to the multiplex PCR reads, yields one record per CDR3 protein. In the table there are about 510,000 distinct CDR3 sequences, 46% of which are singletons. The specimen sequenced was peripheral blood or thyroid tissue (not recorded which). These receptors came from an adult woman with Graves' disease, either hyperthyroidism or ophthalmopathy (not recorded which).

This clonotype was seen a few times. This chain connects TRBV4-3 to TRBJ1-2; D is unresolved. CDR3 length: 12 amino acids. Looked up from germline, CDR1 is LGHNA and CDR2 is YSLEER. The V end lost 0 bases, the J end lost 4 bases, and 3 bases lay between the germline ends. For the CDR3, the DNA is TGCGCCAGCAGCCAAGACCTCTATGGCTACACCTTC. It yields the protein CASSQDLYGYTF.

This sequence joins TRBV7-6 and TRBJ1-2, with 7 nucleotides matching TRBD1. With V trimmed by 1 base and J by 10 bases, 12 bases remained unmatched. Per germline, CDR1 SGHVS and CDR2 FNYEAQ. The CDR3 length is 15 residues. The CDR3 sequence: CASSLVPGWDSVYTF. CDR3 nucleotide sequence: TGTGCCAGCAGCTTAGTACCCGGTTGGGACAGTGTCTACACCTTC.